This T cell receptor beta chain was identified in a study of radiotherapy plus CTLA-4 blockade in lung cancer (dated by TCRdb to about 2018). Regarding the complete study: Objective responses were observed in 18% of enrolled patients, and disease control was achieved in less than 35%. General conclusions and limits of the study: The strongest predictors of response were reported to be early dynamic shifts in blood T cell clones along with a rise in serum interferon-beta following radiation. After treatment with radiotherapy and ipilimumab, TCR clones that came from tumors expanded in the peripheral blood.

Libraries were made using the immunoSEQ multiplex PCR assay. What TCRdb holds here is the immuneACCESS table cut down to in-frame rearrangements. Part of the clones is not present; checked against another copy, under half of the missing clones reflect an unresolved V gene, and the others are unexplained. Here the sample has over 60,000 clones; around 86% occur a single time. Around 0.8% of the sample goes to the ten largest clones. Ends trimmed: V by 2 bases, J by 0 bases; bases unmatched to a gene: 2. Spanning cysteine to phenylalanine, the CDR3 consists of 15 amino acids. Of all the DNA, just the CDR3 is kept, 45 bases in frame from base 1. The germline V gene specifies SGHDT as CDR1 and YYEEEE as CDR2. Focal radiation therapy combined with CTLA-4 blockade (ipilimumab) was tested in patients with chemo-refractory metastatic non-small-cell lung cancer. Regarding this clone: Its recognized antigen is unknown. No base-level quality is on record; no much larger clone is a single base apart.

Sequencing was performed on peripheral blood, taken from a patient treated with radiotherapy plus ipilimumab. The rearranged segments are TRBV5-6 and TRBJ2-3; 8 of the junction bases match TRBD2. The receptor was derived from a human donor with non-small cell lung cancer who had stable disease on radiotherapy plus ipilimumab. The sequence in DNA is TGTGCCAGCAGCTTTGCGGGGGGAAGCACAGATACGCAGTATTTT. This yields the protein CASSFAGGSTDTQYF.